These 28 T cell receptor beta chains were sequenced from one sample in a study of blood T cell repertoires in COVID-19. Sequenced by immunoSEQ multiplex PCR; TCRdb stores in-frame clones only, minus some. Seen here are under 300,000 clones, roughly 86% observed once, and the top ten hold around 3.6%. Sequencing was done on a sample of peripheral blood. The receptors derive from a young man with active or convalescent COVID-19.

This chain uses TRBV6-2 or TRBV6-3 with TRBJ1-1; D gene uncertain. V was pared by 5 bases and J by 6 bases, with 19 bases between. The CDR3 contains 15 residues. Germline V gene lookup returns CDR1 MNHEY and CDR2 SVGEGT. The CDR3 DNA reads as TGTGCCAGCAGTCTCCTCCCCATTCGGGGAGCTGAAGCTTTCTTT. Protein sequence: CASSLLPIRGAEAFF.

The chain is built from TRBV5-1 and TRBJ1-4; 7 bases fit TRBD1. In germline, CDR1 is SGHRS, CDR2 YFSETQ. V shed 7 bases, J shed 8 bases, and the junction held 11 bases outside the gene matches. CDR3 length: 14 residues. CDR3 DNA sequence: TGCGCCAGCTCTCCCGACAGGGAGAAAGAAAAACTGTTTTTT. Translating gives CASSPDREKEKLFF.

This chain uses TRBV5-1 with TRBJ2-7; 7 nucleotides match TRBD1. The CDR3 extends over 15 amino acids. V shed 4 bases, J shed 3 bases, and the junction held 10 bases outside the gene matches. The germline gives CDR1 SGHRS, CDR2 YFSETQ. The CDR3 DNA is TGCGCCAGCAGCCCCCGGACAGGCTGGATCTACGAGCAGTACTTC. The encoded protein is CASSPRTGWIYEQYF. Based on the CDR3 plus reference TRBV5-1 and TRBJ2-7, the full variable domain is KAGVTQTPRYLIKTRGQQVTLSCSPISGHRSVSWYQQTPGQGLQFLFEYFSETQRNKGNFPGRFSGRQFSNSRSEMNVSTLELGDSALYLCASSPRTGWIYEQYFGPGTRLTVT.

This clone was observed a handful of times. The chain links TRBV9 to TRBJ2-3; TRBD2 aligns across 14 bases. The CDR3 covers 17 residues. The germline CDR1 and CDR2 sequences are SGDLS and YYNGEE. After removal of 4 bases from V and 5 bases from J, the junction contained 9 bases not matched to a gene. The CDR3 coding sequence is TGTGCCAGCAGCCCCCACGGACTAGCGGGAGGAGTAGATACGCAGTATTTT. This codes for CASSPHGLAGGVDTQYF.

This rearrangement joins TRBV6-5 to TRBJ1-2; D possibly corresponds to TRBD1 (5 bases). Trimming cost V 2 bases and J 6 bases, with 10 bases left between them. Germline-derived CDR1 and CDR2 are MNHEY and SVGAGI. This CDR3 has 13 amino acids. The CDR3 sequence: CASSYGPTDGYTF. CDR3 DNA sequence: TGTGCCAGCAGTTACGGGCCGACAGATGGCTACACCTTC.

The gene calls are TRBV19 and TRBJ1-5; weak D call: TRBD1 (6 bases). V shed 5 bases and J shed 2 bases, with 10 bases lying between them. CDR3 length: 14 residues. Germline V gene lookup returns CDR1 LNHDA and CDR2 SQIVND (reference sequence). CDR3 coding DNA: TGTGCCAGTAGTCGCAGGGGCGGCAATCAGCCCCAGCATTTT. Amino acid sequence: CASSRRGGNQPQHF.

The V gene is TRBV28, the J gene TRBJ2-4; 11 nucleotides line up with TRBD2. Germline V gene data show CDR1 as MDHEN and CDR2 as SYDVKM. This CDR3 is 16 amino acids long. V shed 6 bases and J 0 bases; nucleotides not matched to a gene: 4. The CDR3 region has the DNA TGTGCCAGCAGCCGACTAGCGGGGCTAGCCAAAAACATTCAGTACTTC. Its protein is CASSRLAGLAKNIQYF.

V gene TRBV24-1 combines with J gene TRBJ2-3, with 13 positions matching TRBD2. This CDR3 spans 16 amino acids. From germline, CDR1 is KGHDR and CDR2 SFDVKD. V trimming: 4 bases; J trimming: 1 base; junction bases outside the gene matches: 1. CDR3: CATSEGLAGGTDTQYF. In DNA, the CDR3 is TGTGCCACCAGTGAAGGACTAGCGGGGGGCACAGATACGCAGTATTTT.

The V and J genes are TRBV7-3 and TRBJ2-2, with TRBD2 matching over 7 bases. This CDR3 comprises 15 residues. The junction had 8 bases not matched to a gene; V was cut back by 5 bases and J by 5 bases. Germline V CDR1 and CDR2: SGHTA, FQGTGA. The CDR3 nucleotides are TGTGCCAGCAGCCCCGCGAGCGGGGAGACCGGGGAGCTGTTTTTT. It specifies CASSPASGETGELFF.

The chain couples TRBV3-1 (or the pseudogene TRBV3-2) to TRBJ2-2; 12 positions match TRBD2. Germline-derived CDR1 and CDR2 are LGHDT and YNNKEL (reference sequence). Losses at the gene ends were 4 bases for V and 6 bases for J; bases not matched to a gene: 12. The CDR3 is 18 amino acids. The CDR3 sequence: CASSPHRPSGGVAGELFF. CDR3 nucleotide sequence: TGTGCCAGCAGCCCCCACCGCCCTAGCGGGGGGGTGGCCGGGGAGCTGTTTTTT.

The J gene is TRBJ1-5, the V gene TRBV6-5, with a possible D match to TRBD1 (6 bases). V was shortened by 8 bases and J by 7 bases, with 18 bases between the two germline ends. The CDR3 totals 14 residues. CDR1 MNHEY and CDR2 SVGAGI come from the germline V gene. CDR3 region: CASSRLGAGQPQHF. For the CDR3, the DNA is TGTGCCAGCTCCCGGTTGGGGGCAGGACAGCCCCAGCATTTT.

CDR3 DNA sequence: TGTGCCAGCTCAGGACAGGGAAACACAGATACGCAGTATTTT. The encoded protein is CASSGQGNTDTQYF. This chain links TRBV18 with TRBJ2-3; 8 bases match TRBD1. The CDR3 runs 14 residues. The trim removed 5 bases at V and 2 bases at J, leaving 3 bases unmatched. Germline V gives CDR1 KGHSH, CDR2 LQKENI.

J is TRBJ1-1 and V is TRBV3-1 (or the pseudogene TRBV3-2); no firm D call. The CDR3 is made up of 12 amino acids. Germline loops: CDR1 LGHDT, CDR2 YNNKEL (reference sequence). Trimming removed 0 bases from V and 8 bases from J, with 7 bases in between. DNA for the CDR3: TGTGCCAGCAGCCAAGATTCGCAGGAAGCTTTCTTT. This encodes CASSQDSQEAFF.

This rearrangement joins TRBV10-1 to TRBJ1-1, with 7 bases that match TRBD1. This CDR3 spans 14 amino acids. Per the germline V gene, CDR1 is WNHNN and CDR2 is SYGVQD (reference sequence). Trimming at V came to 8 bases and at J to 4 bases, leaving 10 bases not matched to a gene. In DNA form, the CDR3 reads TGCGCCAGCCCTCTGGACAGGTTATGCACTGAAGCTTTCTTT. Translation gives CASPLDRLCTEAFF.

This chain uses TRBV5-4 with TRBJ1-2; weak D call: TRBD1 (6 bases). This CDR3 comprises 14 residues. CDR1 is SGHNT and CDR2 is YYREEE in the germline V gene (reference sequence). The V end lost 5 bases, the J end lost 3 bases, and 14 bases lay between the germline ends. CDR3 DNA: TGTGCCAGCAGTTCCCGGGACACATACTATGGCTACACCTTC. It yields the protein CASSSRDTYYGYTF. The variable domain in full, completed from reference TRBV5-4 and TRBJ1-2, reads ETGVTQSPTHLIKTRGQQVTLRCSSQSGHNTVSWYQQALGQGPQFIFQYYREEENGRGNFPPRFSGLQFPNYSSELNVNALELDDSALYLCASSSRDTYYGYTFGSGTRLTVV.

The J gene is TRBJ1-5, the V gene TRBV21-1. TRBV21-1 constitutes a pseudogene. The CDR3 length is 11 residues. CDR3 loop: CASILVAAPAF. CDR3 bases: TGTGCCAGCATCCTGGTGGCGGCCCCAGCATTT.

The chain is built from TRBV24-1 and TRBJ1-4; D may be TRBD1 (6 bases). This CDR3 is 13 amino acids long. Trimming pared 3 bases from V and 8 bases from J, leaving 9 bases between. Germline V CDR1 and CDR2: KGHDR, SFDVKD. CDR3 loop: CATSDPGHEKLFF. The DNA of the CDR3 is TGTGCCACCAGTGATCCGGGACACGAAAAACTGTTTTTT.

This sequence joins TRBV5-1 and TRBJ1-2, with no clear D. The germline V gene has CDR1 SGHRS and CDR2 YFSETQ. Trimming removed 2 bases from V and 6 bases from J, with 8 bases in between. The CDR3 extends over 12 amino acids. CDR3 residues: CASSFVDDGYTF. For the CDR3, the DNA is TGCGCCAGCAGCTTTGTAGATGATGGCTACACCTTC.

The V call is TRBV3-1 (or the pseudogene TRBV3-2), the J call TRBJ1-3; D is uncertain. Germline V gene lookup returns CDR1 LGHDT and CDR2 YNNKEL (reference sequence). Trimming stripped 0 bases from V and 3 bases from J, with 6 bases between. The length of the CDR3 is 14 residues. The CDR3 DNA reads TGTGCCAGCAGCCAAGACGTTCGTGGAAACACCATATATTTT. Amino acids: CASSQDVRGNTIYF.

The V call is TRBV5-1, the J call TRBJ1-1; 7 bases map to TRBD1. The CDR3 has 15 amino acids. Germline V lookup: CDR1 SGHRS, CDR2 YFSETQ. V was clipped by 0 bases and J by 2 bases; unmatched bases: 4. The CDR3 protein is CASSLGTGRNTEAFF. The CDR3 coding sequence is TGCGCCAGCAGCTTGGGGACAGGACGAAACACTGAAGCTTTCTTT.

This clone was counted between two and nine times. The CDR3: CSVTRAGGPSTDTQYF. CDR3 bases: TGCAGCGTAACCCGAGCGGGGGGACCCTCCACAGATACGCAGTATTTT. V is TRBV29-1 and J is TRBJ2-3; TRBD2 agrees at 9 bases. From germline, CDR1 is SQVTM and CDR2 ANQGSEA. The CDR3 is 16 amino acids. V dropped 6 bases and J dropped 2; count of bases not matched to a gene: 12.

This chain joins TRBV29-1 and TRBJ2-3, with TRBD2 as a possible D gene (6 bases). Deletions cut 4 bases from V and 0 bases from J, with 14 bases between. This CDR3 comprises 15 residues. In germline, CDR1 is SQVTM, CDR2 ANQGSEA. CDR3 bases: TGCAGCGTTGTGGGCCAGCGGGCTAGCACAGATACGCAGTATTTT. This gives the protein CSVVGQRASTDTQYF.

The V gene is TRBV6-2 or TRBV6-3, the J gene TRBJ2-2; 10 bases line up with TRBD2. The trim removed 1 base at V and 2 bases at J, leaving 4 bases unmatched. The CDR3 totals 17 residues. In germline, CDR1 is MNHEY, CDR2 SVGEGT. CDR3 DNA: TGTGCCAGCAGTTACTTCCGGACTAGCGGAAACACCGGGGAGCTGTTTTTT. Translation gives CASSYFRTSGNTGELFF.

This clone was seen only once. Other DNA sequences from this sample encode an identical CDR3 as well. The chain carries TRBV7-9 and TRBJ2-1, with 8 bases identical to TRBD1. The CDR3 runs 15 residues. The trim removed 3 bases at V and 6 bases at J, leaving 7 bases unmatched. CDR1 SEHNR and CDR2 FQNEAQ come from the germline V gene (reference sequence). The CDR3 sequence: CASSFGQGSGNEQFF. CDR3 DNA sequence: TGTGCCAGCAGCTTCGGACAGGGTAGTGGCAATGAGCAGTTCTTC.

The genes are TRBV6-5 and TRBJ2-3, with 10 bases that match TRBD1. Germline V lookup: CDR1 MNHEY, CDR2 SVGAGI. This CDR3 has 15 amino acids. The J segment lost 3 bases and the V segment lost 6 bases, leaving 6 bases of the junction unmatched. CDR3 nucleotide sequence: TGTGCCAGCAGCAAGACAGGGGGCCGGACAGATACGCAGTATTTT. Translated: CASSKTGGRTDTQYF.

This chain joins TRBV7-9 and TRBJ2-6; D remains unclear. Germline V lookup: CDR1 SEHNR, CDR2 FQNEAQ (reference sequence). The CDR3 covers 12 residues. V was cut by 7 bases and J by 3 bases, with 4 bases left in between. CDR3 amino acids: CASTLGANVLTF. The CDR3 nucleotides read TGTGCCAGCACACTTGGGGCCAACGTCCTGACTTTC.

The chain recombines TRBV4-3 with TRBJ2-5, with 13 bases fitting TRBD2. Trimming cost V 0 bases and J 0 bases; bases outside gene matches: 4. The germline V gene has CDR1 LGHNA and CDR2 YSLEER. The CDR3 consists of 18 residues. CDR3 residues: CASSQETSGRPYQETQYF. CDR3 nucleotide sequence: TGCGCCAGCAGCCAAGAGACTAGCGGGAGGCCCTACCAAGAGACCCAGTACTTC.

This clone has only a few counts. The chain carries TRBV2 and TRBJ1-5; perhaps TRBD1 as D (6 bases). The CDR3 sequence is 14 residues long. CDR1 and CDR2 from the germline V gene are SNHLY and FYNNEI. V shed 7 bases and J shed 2 bases, with 12 bases lying between them. The CDR3 loop is CASTVEGGNQPQHF. The CDR3 bases are TGTGCCAGCACCGTCGAGGGGGGCAATCAGCCCCAGCATTTT.